This T cell receptor beta chain originates from a study of beta chain features in type 1 diabetes. Per germline, CDR1 SGHTA and CDR2 FQGNSA. This CDR3 is 16 amino acids long. J lost 4 bases, V lost 3 bases, and 6 bases had no gene match. This clone showed up just a few times. Its cognate antigen is unknown. Study-wide findings and caveats: Among all four CD4+ subsets, Type 1 diabetes patients had TCRB CDR3s that were moderately but significantly shorter. A PCR bias possibly favoring shorter templates would apply equally to patients and controls.

Every donor had blood drawn once into heparin, approximately 0.11 L on average. Each sorted population was over 98% pure. Investigators reverse transcribed all isolated RNA, so they sequenced expressed TCRB transcripts. Profiled with immunoSEQ multiplex PCR; TCRdb holds only in-frame clones, not every one. Here the sample spans 300,000 or so clones, roughly 14% being singletons. The V and J genes are TRBV7-2 and TRBJ2-3; 11 positions agree with TRBD2. Input material: naive CD4+ T cells from blood. This clonotype was sampled from a woman between 18 and 29 years old with type 1 diabetes. The CDR3 protein is CASSLGTSGNADTQYF. CDR3 DNA sequence: TGTGCCAGCAGCTTGGGGACTAGCGGAAACGCAGATACGCAGTATTTT.